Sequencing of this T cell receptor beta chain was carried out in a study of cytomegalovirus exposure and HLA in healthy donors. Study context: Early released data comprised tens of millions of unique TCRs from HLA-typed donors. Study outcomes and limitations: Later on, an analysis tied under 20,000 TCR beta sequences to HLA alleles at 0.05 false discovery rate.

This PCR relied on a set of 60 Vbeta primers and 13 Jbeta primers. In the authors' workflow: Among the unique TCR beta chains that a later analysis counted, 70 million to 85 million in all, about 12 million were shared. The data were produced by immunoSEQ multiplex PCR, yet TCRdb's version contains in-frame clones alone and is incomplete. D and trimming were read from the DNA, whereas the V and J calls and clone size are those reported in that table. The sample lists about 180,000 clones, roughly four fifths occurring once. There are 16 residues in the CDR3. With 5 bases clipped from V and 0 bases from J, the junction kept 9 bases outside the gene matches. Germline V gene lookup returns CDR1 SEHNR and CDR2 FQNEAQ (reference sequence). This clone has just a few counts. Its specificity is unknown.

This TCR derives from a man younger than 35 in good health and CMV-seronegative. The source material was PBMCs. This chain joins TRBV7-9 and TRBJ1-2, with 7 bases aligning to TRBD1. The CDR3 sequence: CASSEQGSLSNYGYTF. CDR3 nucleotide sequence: TGTGCCAGCAGCGAACAGGGGAGCCTCTCTAACTATGGCTACACCTTC.